This T cell receptor beta chain was found in a study of blood T cells in healthy people across ages. Study-level background: Roughly one uniquely barcoded beta molecule per two T cells was captured.

The germline CDR1 and CDR2 sequences are SGHRS and YFSETQ. CDR3 length: 14 amino acids. Through a sample-barcoded 5' primer and a J-beta primer mix, a second PCR was run for roughly 6 to 11 cycles. Each cDNA molecule, via a template-switch adaptor with 12 random nucleotides, was tagged. TCRdb analysed the 5' RACE reads with MiXCR anew, one entry per CDR3 protein. Of about 830,000 distinct CDR3 sequences in the sample, around 68% were seen once. The V and J genes are TRBV5-1 and TRBJ2-4; no firm D call. The end of the DNA is better explained by TRBJ2-7, so the J call may be wrong. The receptor was isolated from a man aged 30 to 39 in good health. Sequenced material: blood. The CDR3 DNA reads as TGCGCCAGCAGCCCTGCTGACATTGGATACGAGCAGTACTTC. Protein: CASSPADIGYEQYF.